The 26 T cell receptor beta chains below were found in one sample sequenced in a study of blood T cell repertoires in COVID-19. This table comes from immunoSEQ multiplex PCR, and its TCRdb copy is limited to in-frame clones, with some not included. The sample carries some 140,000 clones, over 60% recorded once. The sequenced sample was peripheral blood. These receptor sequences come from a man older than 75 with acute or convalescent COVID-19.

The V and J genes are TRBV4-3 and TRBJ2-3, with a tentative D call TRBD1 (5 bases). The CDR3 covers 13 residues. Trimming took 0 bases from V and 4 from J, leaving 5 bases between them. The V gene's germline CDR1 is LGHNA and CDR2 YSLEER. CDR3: CASSQEQADTQYF. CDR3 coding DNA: TGCGCCAGCAGCCAAGAACAGGCAGATACGCAGTATTTT.

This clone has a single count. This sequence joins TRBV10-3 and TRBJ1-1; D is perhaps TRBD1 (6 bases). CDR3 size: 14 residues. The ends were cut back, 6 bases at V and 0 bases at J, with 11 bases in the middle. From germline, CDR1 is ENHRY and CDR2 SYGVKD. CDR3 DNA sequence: TGTGCCATCAGGGCGACAGGTTTGAACACTGAAGCTTTCTTT. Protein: CAIRATGLNTEAFF.

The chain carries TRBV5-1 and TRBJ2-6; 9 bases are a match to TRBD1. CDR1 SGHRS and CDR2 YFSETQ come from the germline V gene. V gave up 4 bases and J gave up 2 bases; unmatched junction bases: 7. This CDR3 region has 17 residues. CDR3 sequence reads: CASSPPGQGAGANVLTF. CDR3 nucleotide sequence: TGCGCCAGCAGCCCTCCGGGACAGGGTGCTGGGGCCAACGTCCTGACTTTC.

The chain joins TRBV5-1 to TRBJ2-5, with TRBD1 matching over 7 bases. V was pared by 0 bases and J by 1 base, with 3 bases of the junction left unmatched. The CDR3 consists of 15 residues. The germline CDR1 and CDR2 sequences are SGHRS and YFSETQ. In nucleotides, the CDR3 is TGCGCCAGCAGCTTGGCCGGACAGGTCCAAGAGACCCAGTACTTC. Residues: CASSLAGQVQETQYF.

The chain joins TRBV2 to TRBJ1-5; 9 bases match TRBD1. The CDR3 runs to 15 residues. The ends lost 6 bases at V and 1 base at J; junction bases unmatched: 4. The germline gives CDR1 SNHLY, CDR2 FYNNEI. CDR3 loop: CASRLGQGSNQPQHF. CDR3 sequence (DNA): TGTGCCAGCAGACTCGGACAGGGGAGCAATCAGCCCCAGCATTTT. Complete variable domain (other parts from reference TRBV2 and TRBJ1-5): EPEVTQTPSHQVTQMGQEVILRCVPISNHLYFYWYRQILGQKVEFLVSFYNNEISEKSEIFDDQFSVERPDGSNFTLKIRSTKLEDSAMYFCASRLGQGSNQPQHFGDGTRLSIL.

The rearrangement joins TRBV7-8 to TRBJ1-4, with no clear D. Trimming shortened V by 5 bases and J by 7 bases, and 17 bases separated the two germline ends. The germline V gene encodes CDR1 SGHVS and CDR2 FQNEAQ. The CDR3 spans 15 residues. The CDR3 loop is CASSAYRAGSEKLFF. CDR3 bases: TGTGCCAGCAGCGCCTACAGAGCGGGCTCTGAAAAACTGTTTTTT.

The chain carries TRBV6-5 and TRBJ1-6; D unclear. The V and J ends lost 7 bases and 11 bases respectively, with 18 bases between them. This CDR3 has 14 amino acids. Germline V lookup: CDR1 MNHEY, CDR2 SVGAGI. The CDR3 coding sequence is TGTGCCAGCACCCTCGCCAGTCTCGGGACACCCCTCCACTTT. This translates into CASTLASLGTPLHF.

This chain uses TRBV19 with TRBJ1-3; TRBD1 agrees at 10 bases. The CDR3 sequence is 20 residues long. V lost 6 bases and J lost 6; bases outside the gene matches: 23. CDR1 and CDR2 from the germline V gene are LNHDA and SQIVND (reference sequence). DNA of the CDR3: TGTGCCAGTAGCACGCGGAACACCGGGACAGGGGTCGTTCGTCAAAACACCATATATTTT. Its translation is CASSTRNTGTGVVRQNTIYF.

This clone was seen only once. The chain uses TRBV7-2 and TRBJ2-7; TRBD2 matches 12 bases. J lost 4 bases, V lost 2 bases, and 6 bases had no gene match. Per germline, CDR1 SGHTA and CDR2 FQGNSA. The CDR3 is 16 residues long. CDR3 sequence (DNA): TGTGCCAGCAGCTTACTAGCGGGGGGGCCTCGGTACGAGCAGTACTTC. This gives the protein CASSLLAGGPRYEQYF.

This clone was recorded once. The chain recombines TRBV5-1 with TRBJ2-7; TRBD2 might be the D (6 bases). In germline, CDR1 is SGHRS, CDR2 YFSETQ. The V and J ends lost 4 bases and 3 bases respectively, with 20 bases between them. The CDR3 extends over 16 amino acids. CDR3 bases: TGCGCCAGCAGCCGCATGGGACTTCCCTCGGTCTACGAGCAGTACTTC. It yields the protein CASSRMGLPSVYEQYF.

Here the CDR3 DNA reads TGTGCCAGCGGCGGACAGGGAGGATTCAACACTGAAGCTTTCTTT. This translates into CASGGQGGFNTEAFF. The chain recombines TRBV18 with TRBJ1-1, with 8 bases matching TRBD1. From germline, CDR1 is KGHSH and CDR2 LQKENI. The ends lost 8 bases at V and 2 bases at J; junction bases unmatched: 10. There are 15 residues in the CDR3.

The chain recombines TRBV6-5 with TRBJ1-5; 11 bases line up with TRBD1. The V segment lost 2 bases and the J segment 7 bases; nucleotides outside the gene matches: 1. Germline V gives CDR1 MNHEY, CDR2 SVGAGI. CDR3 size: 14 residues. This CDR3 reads CASSYRTGGQPQHF. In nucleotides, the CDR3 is TGTGCCAGCAGTTACCGGACAGGGGGCCAGCCCCAGCATTTT.

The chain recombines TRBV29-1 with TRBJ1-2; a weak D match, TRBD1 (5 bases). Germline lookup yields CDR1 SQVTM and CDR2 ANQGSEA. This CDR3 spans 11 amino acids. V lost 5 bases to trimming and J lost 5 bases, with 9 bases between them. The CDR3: CSVQGGYGYTF. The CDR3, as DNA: TGCAGCGTTCAGGGTGGGTATGGCTACACCTTC.

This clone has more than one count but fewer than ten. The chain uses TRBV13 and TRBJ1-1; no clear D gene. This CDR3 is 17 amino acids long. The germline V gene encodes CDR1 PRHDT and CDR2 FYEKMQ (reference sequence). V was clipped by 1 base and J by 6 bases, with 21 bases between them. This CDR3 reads CASSLAPSLAANAEAFF. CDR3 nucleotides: TGTGCCAGCAGCTTAGCCCCGTCACTAGCGGCAAACGCTGAAGCTTTCTTT.

The CDR3 is CATSTRAVNTREAFF. In nucleotides, the CDR3 is TGTGCCACCAGCACGCGCGCAGTAAACACGAGGGAAGCTTTCTTT. The genes are TRBV15 and TRBJ1-1; no definite D call. The CDR3 totals 15 residues. Trimming shortened V by 4 bases and J by 8 bases, and 20 bases separated the two germline ends. Germline V CDR1 and CDR2: LNHNV, YYDKDF (reference sequence).

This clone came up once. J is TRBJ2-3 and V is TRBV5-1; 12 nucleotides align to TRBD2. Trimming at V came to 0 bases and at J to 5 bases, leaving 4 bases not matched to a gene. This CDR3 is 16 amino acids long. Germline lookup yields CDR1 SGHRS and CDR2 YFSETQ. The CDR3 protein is CASSLEPSGGGDTQYF. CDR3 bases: TGCGCCAGCAGCTTGGAGCCTAGCGGGGGGGGAGATACGCAGTATTTT.

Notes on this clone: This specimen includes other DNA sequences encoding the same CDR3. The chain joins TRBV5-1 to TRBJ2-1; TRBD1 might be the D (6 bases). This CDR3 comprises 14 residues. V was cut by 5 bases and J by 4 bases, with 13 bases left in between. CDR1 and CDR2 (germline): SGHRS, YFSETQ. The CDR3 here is CASSSGQPYNEQFF. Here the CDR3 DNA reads TGCGCCAGCAGTTCTGGACAGCCTTACAATGAGCAGTTCTTC.

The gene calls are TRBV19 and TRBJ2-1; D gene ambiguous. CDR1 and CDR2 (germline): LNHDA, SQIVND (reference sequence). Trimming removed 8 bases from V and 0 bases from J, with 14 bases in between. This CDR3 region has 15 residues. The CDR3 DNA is TGTGCCAGTCGATCGTTAGTTAGCTCCTACAATGAGCAGTTCTTC. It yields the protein CASRSLVSSYNEQFF.

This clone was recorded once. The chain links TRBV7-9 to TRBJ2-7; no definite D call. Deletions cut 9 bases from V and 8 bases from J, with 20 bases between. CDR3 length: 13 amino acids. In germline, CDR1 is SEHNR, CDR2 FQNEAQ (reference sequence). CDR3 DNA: TGTGCCAGTGACTCGGAGCCCCACGTCAAGCAGTACTTC. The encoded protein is CASDSEPHVKQYF.

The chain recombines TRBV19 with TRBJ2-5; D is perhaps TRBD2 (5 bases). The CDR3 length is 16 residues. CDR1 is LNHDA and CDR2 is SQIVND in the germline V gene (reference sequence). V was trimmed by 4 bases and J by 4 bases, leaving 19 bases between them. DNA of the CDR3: TGTGCCAGTAGTAAAGGACTCTCATGGTTTGCAGAGACCCAGTACTTC. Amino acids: CASSKGLSWFAETQYF.

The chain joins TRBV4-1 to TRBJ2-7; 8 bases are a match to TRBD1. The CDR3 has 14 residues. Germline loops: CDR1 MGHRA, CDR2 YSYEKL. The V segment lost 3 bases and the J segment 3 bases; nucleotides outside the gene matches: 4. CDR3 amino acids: CASSQPGQGYEQYF. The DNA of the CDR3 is TGCGCCAGCAGCCAGCCCGGACAGGGCTACGAGCAGTACTTC.

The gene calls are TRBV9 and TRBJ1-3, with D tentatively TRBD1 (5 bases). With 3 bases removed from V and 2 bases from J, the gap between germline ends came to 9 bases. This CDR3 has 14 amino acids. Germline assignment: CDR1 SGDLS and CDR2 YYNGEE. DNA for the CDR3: TGTGCCAGCAGCGCTGGGACTGCTGGAAACACCATATATTTT. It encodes CASSAGTAGNTIYF.

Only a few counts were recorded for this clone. In DNA form, the CDR3 reads TGCGCCAGCAGCCGGACGACTTCGAGCGGGACAGATACGCAGTATTTT. Its translation: CASSRTTSSGTDTQYF. This chain joins TRBV5-1 and TRBJ2-3; D is perhaps TRBD2 (6 bases). With 4 bases removed from V and 3 bases from J, the gap between germline ends came to 18 bases. The CDR3 consists of 16 residues. Germline CDR1 and CDR2: SGHRS and YFSETQ.

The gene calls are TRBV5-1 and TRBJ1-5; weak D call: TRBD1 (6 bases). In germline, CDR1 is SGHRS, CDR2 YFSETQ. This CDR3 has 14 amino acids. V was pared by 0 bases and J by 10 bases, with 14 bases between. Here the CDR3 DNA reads TGCGCCAGCAGCTTGGCACAGGGACATCCACCCCAGCATTTT. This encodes CASSLAQGHPPQHF. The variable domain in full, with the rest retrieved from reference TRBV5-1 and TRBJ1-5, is KAGVTQTPRYLIKTRGQQVTLSCSPISGHRSVSWYQQTPGQGLQFLFEYFSETQRNKGNFPGRFSGRQFSNSRSEMNVSTLELGDSALYLCASSLAQGHPPQHFGDGTRLSIL.

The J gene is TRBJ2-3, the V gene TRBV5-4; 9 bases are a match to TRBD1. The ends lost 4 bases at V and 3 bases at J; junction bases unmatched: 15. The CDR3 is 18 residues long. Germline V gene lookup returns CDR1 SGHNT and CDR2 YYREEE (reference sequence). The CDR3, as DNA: TGTGCCAGCAGCCAGGGCCGGGACAGGGCATGGACTACAGATACGCAGTATTTT. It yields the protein CASSQGRDRAWTTDTQYF. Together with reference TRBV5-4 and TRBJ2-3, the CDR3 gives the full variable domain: ETGVTQSPTHLIKTRGQQVTLRCSSQSGHNTVSWYQQALGQGPQFIFQYYREEENGRGNFPPRFSGLQFPNYSSELNVNALELDDSALYLCASSQGRDRAWTTDTQYFGPGTRLTVL.

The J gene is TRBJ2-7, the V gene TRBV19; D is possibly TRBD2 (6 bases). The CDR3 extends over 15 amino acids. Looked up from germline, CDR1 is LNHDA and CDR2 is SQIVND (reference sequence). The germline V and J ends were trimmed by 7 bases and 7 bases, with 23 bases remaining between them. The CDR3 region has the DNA TGTGCCAGTACCCGGGACTCCCGTGTTTCTCGAGAGCAGTACTTC. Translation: CASTRDSRVSREQYF.